This T cell receptor (beta chain) was recovered during a study of T-cell memory formation after mild COVID-19. Study details: TCR clusters were mostly donor specific.

This clonotype was counted only a few times. Its antigen is not known. V was clipped by 8 bases and J by 0 bases; unmatched bases: 6. Germline lookup yields CDR1 SGHVS and CDR2 FNYEAQ. CDR3 length: 14 residues. Study observations and caveats: Some SARS-CoV-2-responding clones were already detected in memory before infection. Most CD4+ clones that shrank were in CM and EM, while CD8+ ones turned up in EMRA.

5'RACE with constant-segment primers built TCRalpha and TCRbeta cDNA libraries with UMIs. Using its own MiXCR run on the 5' RACE reads, TCRdb lists one record per CDR3 protein. Of tens of thousands of distinct CDR3 sequences in the sample, approximately 13% were seen once. The chain uses TRBV7-6 and TRBJ1-1; TRBD1 agrees at 7 bases. The sequence was collected from an adult woman who had mild COVID-19 (a few samples of this study predate the infection). Cell type and time point are not known. The specimen sequenced was PBMCs or a T cell subset sorted from them (not recorded which). CDR3 coding DNA: TGTGCCAGCGGTAGGGGGCTTATGAACACTGAAGCTTTCTTT. Its translation is CASGRGLMNTEAFF.